Included here is one T cell receptor (beta chain) sequence, with context. The record originates from a study of cytomegalovirus exposure and HLA in healthy donors. This CDR3 contains 17 residues. Unmatched junction bases numbered 10, after V lost 3 bases and J lost 6 bases. Assay used: immunoSEQ multiplex PCR; TCRdb lists only in-frame clones, some missing. The repertoire consists of more than 95,000 clones, with around 89% occurring once and the leading ten covering approximately 2%. What was sequenced was PBMCs. The receptor comes from a man aged 18 to 30 in good health and CMV-seronegative. This chain uses TRBV5-3 with TRBJ2-5; 14 bases agree with TRBD2. TRBV5-3 is an ORF; its function is uncertain. The CDR3 DNA reads as TGTGCCAGAAGCTGGGACGGGACTAGCGGGAGAGCCCAGACCCAGTACTTC. Translated, it gives CARSWDGTSGRAQTQYF.